Following are 8 T cell receptor beta chains from one sample sequenced in a study of blood T cell repertoires in COVID-19. TCRdb's copy holds only in-frame clones and misses some; the assay was immunoSEQ multiplex PCR. The table has over 120,000 clones, roughly 79% seen once. Sequenced: peripheral blood. The source is a human donor in a cohort sampled during active COVID-19.

A few counts support this clone. The rearrangement links TRBV5-6 to TRBJ2-7; a possible D gene is TRBD1 (6 bases). Germline V gives CDR1 SGHDT, CDR2 YYEEEE. Trimming left V 4 bases short and J 4 bases short, with 15 bases between. There are 14 residues in the CDR3. The CDR3 DNA reads TGTGCCAGCAGCGGAACAGGGTTGCTGTACGAGCAGTACTTC. It is translated as CASSGTGLLYEQYF. Based on the CDR3 plus reference TRBV5-6 and TRBJ2-7, the full variable domain is DAGVTQSPTHLIKTRGQQVTLRCSPKSGHDTVSWYQQALGQGPQFIFQYYEEEERQRGNFPDRFSGHQFPNYSSELNVNALLLGDSALYLCASSGTGLLYEQYFGPGTRLTVT.

This chain connects TRBV18 to TRBJ2-7; TRBD2 is a possible D gene (6 bases). CDR3 length: 14 residues. V lost 6 bases to trimming and J lost 6 bases, with 18 bases between them. Germline CDR1 KGHSH, CDR2 LQKENI. CDR3 sequence reads: CASSPGVTGGEQYF. The CDR3 region has the DNA TGTGCCAGCTCCCCGGGAGTAACCGGTGGCGAGCAGTACTTC.

The gene calls are TRBV6-5 and TRBJ2-5, with 12 bases that match TRBD1. The CDR3 extends over 16 amino acids. The junction had 3 bases not matched to a gene; V was cut back by 0 bases and J by 4 bases. CDR1 is MNHEY, CDR2 SVGAGI, per germline. CDR3 protein: CASSYSGQGASETQYF. The CDR3 DNA follows: TGTGCCAGCAGTTACTCGGGACAGGGGGCCTCAGAGACCCAGTACTTC.

The chain combines TRBV10-2 with TRBJ2-3, with TRBD2 matching over 14 bases. The CDR3 totals 19 residues. V lost 3 bases, J lost 5 bases, and 13 bases stayed unmatched. Per germline, CDR1 WSHSY and CDR2 SAAADI. The CDR3 DNA follows: TGCGCCAGCAGTGACTACCTGGCCGGGACTAGCGGGAGTAGAGATACGCAGTATTTT. Translating it yields CASSDYLAGTSGSRDTQYF.

For the CDR3, the DNA is TGTGCCAGCAGCTTAACGGCCCCCGCGAACACCGGGGAGCTGTTTTTT. This sequence encodes CASSLTAPANTGELFF. V gene TRBV7-3 combines with J gene TRBJ2-2; D unresolved. There are 16 residues in the CDR3. Germline CDR1 is SGHTA and CDR2 is FQGTGA. With 0 bases removed from V and 0 bases from J, the gap between germline ends came to 8 bases.

This chain joins TRBV19 and TRBJ2-7, with TRBD1 identical over 8 bases. Germline lookup yields CDR1 LNHDA and CDR2 SQIVND (reference sequence). The CDR3 sequence is 14 residues long. With V trimmed by 6 bases and J by 5 bases, 9 bases remained unmatched. CDR3 coding DNA: TGTGCCAGTAGCACAGCAGGGGGCTGGGACGAGCAGTACTTC. Residues: CASSTAGGWDEQYF. Based on the CDR3 plus reference TRBV19 and TRBJ2-7, the full variable domain is DGGITQSPKYLFRKEGQNVTLSCEQNLNHDAMYWYRQDPGQGLRLIYYSQIVNDFQKGDIAEGYSVSREKKESFPLTVTSAQKNPTAFYLCASSTAGGWDEQYFGPGTRLTVT.

J is TRBJ1-2 and V is TRBV19; 9 nucleotides match TRBD1. In germline, CDR1 is LNHDA, CDR2 SQIVND (reference sequence). V lost 7 bases to trimming and J lost 5 bases; unmatched junction nucleotides: 14. This CDR3 region has 16 residues. CDR3 sequence: CASTPPPGQGIYGYTF. The CDR3 bases are TGTGCCAGTACCCCTCCCCCGGGACAGGGCATTTATGGCTACACCTTC.

The genes are TRBV6-5 and TRBJ2-7; 10 nucleotides align to TRBD2. V trimming: 6 bases; J trimming: 5 bases; junction bases outside the gene matches: 4. There are 13 residues in the CDR3. CDR1 MNHEY and CDR2 SVGAGI come from the germline V gene. Here the CDR3 DNA reads TGTGCCAGCAGGCTAGCGGGAGCCCACGAGCAGTACTTC. This sequence encodes CASRLAGAHEQYF.